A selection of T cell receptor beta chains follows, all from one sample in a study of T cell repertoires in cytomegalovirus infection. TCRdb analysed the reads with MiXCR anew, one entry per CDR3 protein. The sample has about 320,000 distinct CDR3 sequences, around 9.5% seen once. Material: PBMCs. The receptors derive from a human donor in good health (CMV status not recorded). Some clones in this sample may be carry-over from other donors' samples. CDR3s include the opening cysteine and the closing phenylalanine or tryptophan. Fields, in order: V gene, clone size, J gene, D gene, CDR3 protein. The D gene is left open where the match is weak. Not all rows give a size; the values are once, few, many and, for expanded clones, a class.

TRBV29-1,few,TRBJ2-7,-,CSVAGSYEQYF
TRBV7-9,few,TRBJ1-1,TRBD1,CASSQPGTGQGAFF
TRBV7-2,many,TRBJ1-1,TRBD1,CASSATRQGAAEAFF
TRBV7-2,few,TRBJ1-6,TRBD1,CASNPTGTGGRPLHF
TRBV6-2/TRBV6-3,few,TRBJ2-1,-,CASSYLTYNEQFF
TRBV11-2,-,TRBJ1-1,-,CASSLGPRTEAFF
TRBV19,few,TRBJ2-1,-,CASSTRNEQFF
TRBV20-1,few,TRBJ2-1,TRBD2,CSARLIAGGSYNEQFF
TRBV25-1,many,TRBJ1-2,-,CASSEYQTAVYGYTF
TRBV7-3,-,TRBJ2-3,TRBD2,CASSPQGTSRDTQYF
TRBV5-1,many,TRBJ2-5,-,CASSLVPIRETQYF
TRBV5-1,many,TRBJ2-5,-,CASSQGGGETQYF
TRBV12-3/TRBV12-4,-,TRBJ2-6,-,CASTAVGANVLTF
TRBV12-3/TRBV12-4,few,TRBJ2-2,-,CASSWSVGELFF
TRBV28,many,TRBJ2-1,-,CASSSPTPSYNEQFF
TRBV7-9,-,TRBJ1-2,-,CASSSPGTDHSYGYTF
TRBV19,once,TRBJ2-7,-,CASSQTSTYEQYF
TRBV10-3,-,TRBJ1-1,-,CATGGGAVNTEAFF
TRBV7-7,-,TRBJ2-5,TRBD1,CASSSGQGGRETQYF
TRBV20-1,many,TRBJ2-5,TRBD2,CSARGKLAGAARETQYF
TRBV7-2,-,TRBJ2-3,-,CASSPITDTQYF
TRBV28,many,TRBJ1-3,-,CASSFDSLRSGNTIYF
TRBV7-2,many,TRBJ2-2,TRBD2,CASSFGGAVTGELFF
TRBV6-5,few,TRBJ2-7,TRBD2,CASSPLGATSGRDNEQYF
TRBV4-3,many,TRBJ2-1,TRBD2,CASSPWTSFGEQFF
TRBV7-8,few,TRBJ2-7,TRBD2,CASSLVLAGTLSEQYF
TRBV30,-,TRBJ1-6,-,CAWSVQWGNNSPLHF
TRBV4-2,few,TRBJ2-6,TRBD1,CASSRRGQGESGANVLTF
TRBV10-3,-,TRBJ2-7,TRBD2,CAISESEVSGLADYEQYF
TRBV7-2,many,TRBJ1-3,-,CASSGAPGHGWDTIYF
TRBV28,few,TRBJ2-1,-,CASSSGTYNEQFF
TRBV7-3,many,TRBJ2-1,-,CASSPDSRDREQFF
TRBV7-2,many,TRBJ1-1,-,CASSSQGRANTEAFF
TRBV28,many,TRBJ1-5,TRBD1,CASSPGQGSWRNQPQHF
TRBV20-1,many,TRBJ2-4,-,CSARGGLAKNIQYF
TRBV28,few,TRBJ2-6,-,CASSPPGLRSSGANVLTF
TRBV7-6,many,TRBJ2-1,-,CASSFPGNEQFF
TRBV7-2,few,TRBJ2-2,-,CASSRPLYTGELFF
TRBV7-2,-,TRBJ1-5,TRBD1,CASSYQQGGNQPQHF
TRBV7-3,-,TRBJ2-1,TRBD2,CASSRLTGKRGNEQFF
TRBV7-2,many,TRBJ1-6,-,CASSQRRISPLHF
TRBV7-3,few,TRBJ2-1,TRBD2,CASSLAASGRVYNEQFF
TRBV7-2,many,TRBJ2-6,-,CASSLRGASGANVLTF
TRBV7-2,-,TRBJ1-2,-,CASSLSWTSLGYGYTF
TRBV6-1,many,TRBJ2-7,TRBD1,CASSYPGQGRYEQYF
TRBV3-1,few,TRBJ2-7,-,CASSHGTPRRTYEQYF
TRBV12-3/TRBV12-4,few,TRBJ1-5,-,CASSPGLYSNQPQHF
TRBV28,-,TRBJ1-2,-,CASSFPLGQGHGYTF
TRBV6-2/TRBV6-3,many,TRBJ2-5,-,CASSFRVWGETQYF
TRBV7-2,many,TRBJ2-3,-,CASHRGTLFTDTQYF
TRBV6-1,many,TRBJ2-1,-,CASETGSSYNEQFF